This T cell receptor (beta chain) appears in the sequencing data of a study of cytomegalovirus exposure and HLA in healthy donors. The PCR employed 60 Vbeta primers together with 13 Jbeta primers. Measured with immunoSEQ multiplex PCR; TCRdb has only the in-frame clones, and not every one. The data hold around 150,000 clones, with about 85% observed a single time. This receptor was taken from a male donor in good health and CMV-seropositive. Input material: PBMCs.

CDR3 in amino acids: CASSEARSPLHF. CDR3 bases: TGTGCCAGCAGTGAAGCCCGGTCACCCCTCCACTTT. The J gene is TRBJ1-6, the V gene TRBV6-1; D uncertain. The V end lost 0 bases, the J end lost 10 bases, and 4 bases lay between the germline ends. Germline lookup yields CDR1 MNHNS and CDR2 SASEGT. This CDR3 spans 12 amino acids.